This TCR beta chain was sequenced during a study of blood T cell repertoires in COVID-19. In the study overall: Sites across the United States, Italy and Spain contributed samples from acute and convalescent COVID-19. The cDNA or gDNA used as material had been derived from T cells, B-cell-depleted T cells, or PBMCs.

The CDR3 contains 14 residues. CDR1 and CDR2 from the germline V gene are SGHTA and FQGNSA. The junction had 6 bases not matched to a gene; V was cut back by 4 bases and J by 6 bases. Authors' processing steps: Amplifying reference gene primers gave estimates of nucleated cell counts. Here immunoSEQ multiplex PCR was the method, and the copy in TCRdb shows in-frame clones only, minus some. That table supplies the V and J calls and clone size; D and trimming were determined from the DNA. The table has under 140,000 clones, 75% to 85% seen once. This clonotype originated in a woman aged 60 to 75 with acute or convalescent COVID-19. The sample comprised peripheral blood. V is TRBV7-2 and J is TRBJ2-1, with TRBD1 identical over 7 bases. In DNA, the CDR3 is TGTGCCAGCAGCTCAAGGACAGGTACCAATGAGCAGTTCTTC. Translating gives CASSSRTGTNEQFF.